The 32 T cell receptor beta chains listed next were all sequenced from one sample in a study of Ad26.COV2.S vaccination and SARS-CoV-2 variants. Only in-frame clones appear in the TCRdb table, and some are missing; sequencing was by immunoSEQ multiplex PCR. There are some 330,000 clones in the sample; roughly 90% occur only once, and 5% to 6.5% lies in the top ten. Treatment: some 19 received Ad26.COV2.S at low or high dose, single or two shots; about five received placebo; per-sample allocation not given. It was on day 63 after the first vaccine or placebo injection that samples were taken. Sample: peripheral blood, taken in a trial of Ad26.COV2.S vaccine versus placebo. The receptors shown here come from a person aged 18-60 years who received the Ad26.COV2.S COVID-19 vaccine or a placebo.

This chain connects TRBV14 to TRBJ1-2; tentative D call: TRBD1 (6 bases). Trimming pared 2 bases from V and 5 bases from J, leaving 15 bases between. Germline loops: CDR1 SGHDN, CDR2 FVKESK. The CDR3 consists of 15 residues. This CDR3 is CASSQLDARGYGYTF. CDR3 nucleotides: TGTGCCAGCAGCCAACTAGACGCCAGGGGTTATGGCTACACCTTC. Filled out from reference TRBV14 and TRBJ1-2, the complete variable domain reads EAGVTQFPSHSVIEKGQTVTLRCDPISGHDNLYWYRRVMGKEIKFLLHFVKESKQDESGMPNNRFLAERTGGTYSTLKVQPAELEDSGVYFCASSQLDARGYGYTFGSGTRLTVV.

The chain couples TRBV7-2 to TRBJ2-3; D not certain. The CDR3 runs 13 residues. With 3 bases removed from V and 5 bases from J, the gap between germline ends came to 9 bases. Germline-derived CDR1 and CDR2 are SGHTA and FQGNSA. The CDR3 DNA sequence: TGTGCCAGCAGCTTCGAGACGGGAGATACGCAGTATTTT. It specifies CASSFETGDTQYF.

The genes are TRBV29-1 and TRBJ2-6; D unresolved. The CDR3 is made up of 14 amino acids. Germline loops: CDR1 SQVTM, CDR2 ANQGSEA. Trimming pared 6 bases from V and 0 bases from J, leaving 9 bases between. CDR3 coding DNA: TGCAGCGTCCTACAGTACTCTGGGGCCAACGTCCTGACTTTC. Protein product: CSVLQYSGANVLTF.

The chain joins TRBV5-4 to TRBJ1-2; D is perhaps TRBD1 (6 bases). There are 15 residues in the CDR3. V shed 1 base and J shed 6 bases, with 16 bases lying between them. From germline, CDR1 is SGHNT and CDR2 YYREEE (reference sequence). The CDR3 loop is CASSLLGQRLDGYTF. CDR3 nucleotide sequence: TGTGCCAGCAGCTTGTTGGGACAAAGGTTAGATGGCTACACCTTC.

The CDR3: CAISALREAAFF. The CDR3 nucleotides are TGTGCCATCAGTGCGCTGCGCGAAGCGGCTTTCTTT. The V and J genes are TRBV10-3 and TRBJ1-1; the D is unclear. The CDR3 spans 12 residues. V was cut by 4 bases and J by 11 bases, with 14 bases left in between. The germline gives CDR1 ENHRY, CDR2 SYGVKD.

The rearrangement uses TRBV2 and TRBJ1-1, with 7 bases that match TRBD1. This CDR3 is 17 amino acids long. The germline V gene encodes CDR1 SNHLY and CDR2 FYNNEI. The V segment lost 9 bases and the J segment 0 bases; nucleotides outside the gene matches: 16. The CDR3, as DNA: TGTGCCAGTGCTTATCCACACAGGGGCCCCCTGAACACTGAAGCTTTCTTT. Encoded protein: CASAYPHRGPLNTEAFF.

V is TRBV6-5 and J is TRBJ2-1; 10 bases are a match to TRBD2. V was clipped by 6 bases and J by 8 bases; unmatched bases: 4. This CDR3 is built from 13 residues. Germline V CDR1 and CDR2: MNHEY, SVGAGI. The DNA of the CDR3 is TGTGCCAGCAGGAGACTAGCGGGCGATGAGCAGTTCTTC. Its translation is CASRRLAGDEQFF.

The rearrangement uses TRBV2 and TRBJ1-2; D perhaps matches TRBD1 (5 bases). Germline-derived CDR1 and CDR2 are SNHLY and FYNNEI. Trimming shortened V by 5 bases and J by 4 bases, and 14 bases separated the two germline ends. The CDR3 is made up of 14 amino acids. For the CDR3, the DNA is TGTGCCAGCAGTCAAGGCGGGGGACGCTATGGCTACACCTTC. Translated: CASSQGGGRYGYTF.

This clone was detected a few times. The chain is built from TRBV2 and TRBJ1-4; D is unresolved. Trimming took 6 bases from V and 4 from J, leaving 15 bases between them. There are 15 residues in the CDR3. The germline CDR1 and CDR2 sequences are SNHLY and FYNNEI. CDR3 DNA: TGTGCCAGCAGCCGAGTGGCGTCGCTTAATGAAAAACTGTTTTTT. Its translation: CASSRVASLNEKLFF.

V and J are TRBV4-3 and TRBJ1-1; 8 bases align to TRBD1. The CDR3 spans 15 residues. Losses at the gene ends were 4 bases for V and 0 bases for J; bases not matched to a gene: 4. Germline-derived CDR1 and CDR2 are LGHNA and YSLEER. The CDR3 nucleotides are TGCGCCAGCAGCCCCCTGACAGGGGTGAACACTGAAGCTTTCTTT. Amino acids: CASSPLTGVNTEAFF.

V gene TRBV5-1 combines with J gene TRBJ1-2; TRBD1 might be the D (6 bases). The germline gives CDR1 SGHRS, CDR2 YFSETQ. This CDR3 is built from 14 residues. With 0 bases removed from V and 4 bases from J, the gap between germline ends came to 10 bases. The CDR3 nucleotides read TGCGCCAGCAGCTTGGCACAGGGAAGCTATGGCTACACCTTC. It specifies CASSLAQGSYGYTF.

V is TRBV6-5 and J is TRBJ2-1, with 9 nucleotides matching TRBD2. The length of the CDR3 is 15 residues. Germline CDR1 and CDR2: MNHEY and SVGAGI. V was pared by 6 bases and J by 5 bases, with 8 bases of the junction left unmatched. The CDR3 DNA reads as TGTGCCAGCAGACTTAGCGGGAGATCCCACAATGAGCAGTTCTTC. This gives the protein CASRLSGRSHNEQFF.

The genes are TRBV23-1 and TRBJ1-6; D may be TRBD1 (6 bases). TRBV23-1 is filed as an ORF, its function uncertain. V was trimmed by 4 bases and J by 8 bases, leaving 15 bases between them. The CDR3 runs 15 residues. The CDR3 spells CASSRRAGVDSPLHF. For the CDR3, the DNA is TGCGCCAGCAGTCGGCGGGCAGGGGTGGATTCACCCCTCCACTTT.

This sequence joins TRBV3-1 (or the pseudogene TRBV3-2) and TRBJ1-3; 12 bases fit TRBD1. V dropped 0 bases and J dropped 3; count of bases not matched to a gene: 6. Germline V gene sequence: CDR1 LGHDT, CDR2 YNNKEL (reference sequence). This CDR3 has 18 residues. The CDR3 sequence is CASSQELGQGAFGNTIYF. As DNA, the CDR3 is TGTGCCAGCAGCCAAGAATTGGGACAGGGGGCTTTTGGAAACACCATATATTTT.

The chain uses TRBV28 and TRBJ1-4; D gene unclear. Per germline, CDR1 MDHEN and CDR2 SYDVKM. The CDR3 runs to 13 residues. Trimming left V 10 bases short and J 0 bases short, with 9 bases between. The CDR3 DNA sequence: TGTGCCATTCAACCACCAACTAATGAAAAACTGTTTTTT. It codes for CAIQPPTNEKLFF.

The CDR3 sequence: CASSQVGRTVYGYTF. CDR3 bases: TGTGCCAGCAGCCAGGTGGGGAGGACGGTCTATGGCTACACCTTC. This chain uses TRBV3-1 (or the pseudogene TRBV3-2) with TRBJ1-2; D not certain. This CDR3 has 15 amino acids. Germline V CDR1 and CDR2: LGHDT, YNNKEL (reference sequence). V lost 3 bases and J 4 bases, leaving 15 bases between the germline ends.

The chain is built from TRBV7-9 and TRBJ1-1; no definite D call. Germline values: CDR1 SEHNR, CDR2 FQNEAQ (reference sequence). This CDR3 region has 14 residues. V was pared by 5 bases and J by 1 base, with 11 bases between. CDR3 sequence reads: CASSPSWGNTEAFF. The CDR3 bases are TGTGCCAGCAGCCCCTCCTGGGGGAACACTGAAGCTTTCTTT.

The V call is TRBV7-2, the J call TRBJ1-6; D is possibly TRBD1 (5 bases). The V end was cut by 2 bases, the J end by 7 bases, with 18 bases between. The CDR3 runs 17 residues. Germline lookup yields CDR1 SGHTA and CDR2 FQGNSA. The CDR3 sequence is CASSLIGSGLGNSPLHF. In DNA, the CDR3 is TGTGCCAGCAGCTTAATTGGGTCGGGGCTGGGCAATTCACCCCTCCACTTT.

This rearrangement joins TRBV11-3 to TRBJ2-5, with TRBD1 matching 7 bases. The CDR3 runs to 12 residues. J was trimmed by 6 bases and V by 9 bases; bases with no gene match: 7. Germline CDR1 is SGHNT and CDR2 is YENEEA. In DNA form, the CDR3 reads TGTGCCAGTGCGACAGGGTTGCAGACCCAGTACTTC. This sequence encodes CASATGLQTQYF.

This chain joins TRBV7-9 and TRBJ1-2; TRBD1 matches at 7 bases. The CDR3 has 15 amino acids. The germline V gene has CDR1 SEHNR and CDR2 FQNEAQ (reference sequence). V shed 5 bases, J shed 5 bases, and the junction held 11 bases outside the gene matches. CDR3 DNA sequence: TGTGCCAGCAGCGGCGGGACAGCGGACGTATATGGCTACACCTTC. This translates into CASSGGTADVYGYTF.

The genes are TRBV4-3 and TRBJ2-6, with TRBD1 matching over 8 bases. CDR1 and CDR2 (germline): LGHNA, YSLEER. Trimming at V came to 6 bases and at J to 0 bases, leaving 4 bases not matched to a gene. This CDR3 is built from 16 residues. CDR3 DNA: TGCGCCAGCAGTAGACAGGGGATCTCTGGGGCCAACGTCCTGACTTTC. Translated: CASSRQGISGANVLTF.

The count of this clone is one. V usage is TRBV6-5 and J usage is TRBJ2-2; the D is unclear. V was clipped by 7 bases and J by 1 base, with 4 bases between them. This CDR3 contains 12 residues. In germline, CDR1 is MNHEY, CDR2 SVGAGI. CDR3 protein: CASTRNTGELFF. CDR3 bases: TGTGCCAGCACCCGGAACACCGGGGAGCTGTTTTTT.

The chain has TRBV9 and TRBJ1-6; 9 nucleotides line up with TRBD1. CDR3 length: 15 residues. V lost 2 bases to trimming and J lost 7 bases; unmatched junction nucleotides: 4. Germline V CDR1 and CDR2: SGDLS, YYNGEE. The CDR3, as DNA: TGTGCCAGCAGCGTGGGGACAGGGTCAAATTCACCCCTCCACTTT. It yields the protein CASSVGTGSNSPLHF. Using reference TRBV9 and TRBJ1-6 for the parts outside the CDR3, the full variable domain is DSGVTQTPKHLITATGQRVTLRCSPRSGDLSVYWYQQSLDQGLQFLIQYYNGEERAKGNILERFSAQQFPDLHSELNLSSLELGDSALYFCASSVGTGSNSPLHFGNGTRLTVT.

The rearrangement joins TRBV19 to TRBJ1-5; TRBD1 aligns across 7 bases. Germline lookup yields CDR1 LNHDA and CDR2 SQIVND (reference sequence). This CDR3 region has 15 residues. The trim removed 6 bases at V and 5 bases at J, leaving 10 bases unmatched. The CDR3 sequence is CASRHDRVTDQPQHF. CDR3 DNA: TGTGCCAGTAGACACGACAGGGTTACAGATCAGCCCCAGCATTTT.

The chain is built from TRBV5-4 and TRBJ2-2, with 11 bases lining up with TRBD2. V lost 5 bases to trimming and J lost 2 bases; unmatched junction nucleotides: 11. Per the germline V gene, CDR1 is SGHNT and CDR2 is YYREEE (reference sequence). CDR3 length equals 18 residues. CDR3 sequence: CASRPGTSGNLNTGELFF. The CDR3 bases are TGTGCCAGCAGACCGGGGACTAGCGGAAATTTAAACACCGGGGAGCTGTTTTTT.

The chain carries TRBV6-5 and TRBJ1-2; D perhaps matches TRBD1 (5 bases). V lost 6 bases to trimming and J lost 5 bases, with 16 bases between them. The CDR3 has 14 residues. Looked up from germline, CDR1 is MNHEY and CDR2 is SVGAGI. The CDR3 is CASSPDQGRYGYTF. CDR3 DNA sequence: TGTGCCAGCAGCCCGGATCAGGGTCGATATGGCTACACCTTC.

The rearrangement links TRBV5-1 to TRBJ2-1; D may be TRBD2 (7 bases). The ends were cut back, 3 bases at V and 9 bases at J, with 19 bases in the middle. Germline V gene data show CDR1 as SGHRS and CDR2 as YFSETQ. The CDR3 extends over 15 amino acids. CDR3 amino acids: CASSSGGGSPSEQFF. As DNA, the CDR3 is TGCGCCAGCAGCTCTGGGGGCGGGAGCCCCAGTGAGCAGTTCTTC.

V gene TRBV4-3 combines with J gene TRBJ1-1, with 12 bases lining up with TRBD1. Germline CDR1 is LGHNA and CDR2 is YSLEER. After removal of 4 bases from V and 6 bases from J, the junction contained 6 bases not matched to a gene. This CDR3 comprises 15 residues. Here the CDR3 reads CASSRDRGLSPEAFF. In DNA form, the CDR3 reads TGCGCCAGCAGCCGGGACAGGGGGCTATCGCCTGAAGCTTTCTTT.

The chain employs TRBV19 and TRBJ1-1; 10 bases are shared with TRBD1. Germline V gene data show CDR1 as LNHDA and CDR2 as SQIVND (reference sequence). This CDR3 is 17 amino acids long. V was clipped by 5 bases and J by 7 bases; unmatched bases: 16. Here the CDR3 DNA reads TGTGCCAGTAGTCAGGGGCAGCGCCGGACAGGGGGGGATGAAGCTTTCTTT. Amino acids: CASSQGQRRTGGDEAFF.

The chain couples TRBV19 to TRBJ1-1, with D possibly being TRBD1 (5 bases). This CDR3 spans 13 amino acids. Germline values: CDR1 LNHDA, CDR2 SQIVND (reference sequence). The germline V and J ends were trimmed by 5 bases and 10 bases, with 17 bases remaining between them. The CDR3: CASSPETTVGAFF. The CDR3, as DNA: TGTGCCAGTAGTCCGGAAACGACAGTAGGAGCTTTCTTT.

The CDR3 bases are TGTGCCAGCAGCATCCCGGGGGGCGTTTCCGACAATGAGCAGTTCTTC. It specifies CASSIPGGVSDNEQFF. The rearrangement joins TRBV21-1 to TRBJ2-1; whether TRBD2, the table's D call, matches the DNA was not checked. TRBV21-1 is a listed pseudogene. The CDR3 spans 16 residues.

The chain recombines TRBV12-3 or TRBV12-4 with TRBJ2-7, with TRBD2 as a possible D gene (5 bases). V dropped 6 bases and J dropped 4 bases, with 10 bases sitting between them. The CDR3 is 12 amino acids. For the CDR3, the DNA is TGTGCCAGCAGCCCCGGAGGTTACGAGCAGTACTTC. It yields the protein CASSPGGYEQYF.